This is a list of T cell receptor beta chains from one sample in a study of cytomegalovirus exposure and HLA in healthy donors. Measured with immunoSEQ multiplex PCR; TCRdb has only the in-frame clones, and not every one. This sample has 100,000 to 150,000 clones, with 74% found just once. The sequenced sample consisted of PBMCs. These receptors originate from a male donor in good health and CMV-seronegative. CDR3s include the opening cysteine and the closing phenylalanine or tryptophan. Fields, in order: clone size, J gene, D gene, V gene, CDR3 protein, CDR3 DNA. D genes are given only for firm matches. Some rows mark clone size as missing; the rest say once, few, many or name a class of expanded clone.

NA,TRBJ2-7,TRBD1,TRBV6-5,CASSYSVQGSNEQYF,TGTGCCAGCAGTTACTCGGTACAGGGGAGTAACGAGCAGTACTTC
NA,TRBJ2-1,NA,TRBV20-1,CSAVGSKQFF,TGCAGTGCTGTAGGTAGCAAGCAGTTCTTC
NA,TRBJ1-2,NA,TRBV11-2,CASSHEPIANYGYTF,TGTGCCAGCAGCCACGAACCGATAGCTAACTATGGCTACACCTTC
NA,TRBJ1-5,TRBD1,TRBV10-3,CAISDRDRDTQPQHF,TGTGCCATCAGTGATCGGGACAGGGACACTCAGCCCCAGCATTTT
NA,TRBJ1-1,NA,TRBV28,CASSLGGAAAGDTEAFF,TGTGCCAGCAGTTTAGGTGGGGCGGCCGCGGGGGACACTGAAGCTTTCTTT
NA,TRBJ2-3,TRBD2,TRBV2,CASRPGGGDTQYF,TGTGCCAGCAGACCCGGGGGGGGAGATACGCAGTATTTT
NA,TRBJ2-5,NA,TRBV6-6,CASSSPREETQYF,TGTGCCAGCAGTTCCCCCCGGGAAGAGACCCAGTACTTC
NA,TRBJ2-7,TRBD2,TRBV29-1,CSVELAGDYEQYF,TGCAGCGTTGAGCTAGCGGGAGACTACGAGCAGTACTTC
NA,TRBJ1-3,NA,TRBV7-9,CASSAGGTYSGNTIYF,TGTGCCAGCAGCGCTGGAGGGACTTACTCTGGAAACACCATATATTTT
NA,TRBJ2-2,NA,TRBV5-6,CASSLVRANTGELFF,TGTGCCAGCAGCTTGGTGCGGGCGAACACCGGGGAGCTGTTTTTT
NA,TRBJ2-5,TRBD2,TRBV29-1,CSGASGQETQYF,TGCAGCGGAGCTAGCGGCCAAGAGACCCAGTACTTC
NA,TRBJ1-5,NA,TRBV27,CANRTEGCNQPQHF,TGTGCCAATCGGACAGAGGGTTGCAATCAGCCCCAGCATTTT
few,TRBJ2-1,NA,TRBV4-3,CASSQGTGLYNEQFF,TGCGCCAGCAGCCAAGGAACAGGGCTTTACAATGAGCAGTTCTTC
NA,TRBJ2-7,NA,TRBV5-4,CASSMASSSYEQYF,TGTGCCAGCAGCATGGCCTCGAGCTCCTACGAGCAGTACTTC
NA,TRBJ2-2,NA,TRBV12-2,CASRQLGYRTVGASAGELFF,TGTGCAAGTCGCCAGTTAGGTTACCGCACGGTTGGGGCATCGGCCGGGGAGCTGTTTTTT
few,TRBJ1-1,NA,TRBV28,CASSFSRAEAFF,TGTGCCAGCAGTTTCAGCAGGGCTGAAGCTTTCTTT
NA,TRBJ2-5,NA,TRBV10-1,CASSESNGQGKKTQYF,TGCGCCAGCAGTGAGTCGAACGGGCAGGGCAAGAAGACCCAGTACTTC
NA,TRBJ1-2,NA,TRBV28,CASSLQGNYGYTF,TGTGCCAGCAGTTTACAGGGAAACTATGGCTACACCTTC
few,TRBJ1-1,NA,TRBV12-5,CASGFGFYEAFF,TGTGCTAGTGGTTTTGGTTTCTATGAAGCTTTCTTT
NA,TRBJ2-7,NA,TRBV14,CASSQLAGSYEQYF,TGTGCCAGCAGCCAACTGGCGGGTTCCTACGAGCAGTACTTC
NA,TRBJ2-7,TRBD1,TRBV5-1,CASISDRVGNEQYF,TGCGCCAGCATATCCGACAGGGTGGGGAACGAGCAGTACTTC
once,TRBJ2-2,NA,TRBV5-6,CASSGGRRADTGELFF,TGTGCCAGCAGTGGTGGAAGGAGGGCGGACACCGGGGAGCTGTTTTTT
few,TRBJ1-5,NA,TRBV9,CASSVAGEQPQHF,TGTGCCAGCAGCGTGGCAGGGGAGCAGCCCCAGCATTTT
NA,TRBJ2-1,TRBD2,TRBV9,CASSTDGGSSYNEQFF,TGTGCCAGCAGCACGGACGGCGGGAGCTCCTACAATGAGCAGTTCTTC
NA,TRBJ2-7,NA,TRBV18,CASSRQSYEQYF,TGTGCCAGCTCACGACAGTCCTACGAGCAGTACTTC
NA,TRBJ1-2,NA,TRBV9,CASSVGQRQGYTF,TGTGCCAGCAGCGTAGGACAGCGACAAGGCTACACCTTC
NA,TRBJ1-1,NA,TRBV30,CAWGRGLNTEAFF,TGTGCCTGGGGAAGGGGACTAAACACTGAAGCTTTCTTT
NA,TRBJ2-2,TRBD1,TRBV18,CASSPRSWDSPEGELFF,TGTGCCAGCTCACCACGTTCTTGGGACAGCCCTGAAGGGGAGCTGTTTTTT
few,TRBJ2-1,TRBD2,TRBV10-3,CAISESTGGYNEQFF,TGTGCCATCAGTGAGTCGACGGGGGGATACAATGAGCAGTTCTTC